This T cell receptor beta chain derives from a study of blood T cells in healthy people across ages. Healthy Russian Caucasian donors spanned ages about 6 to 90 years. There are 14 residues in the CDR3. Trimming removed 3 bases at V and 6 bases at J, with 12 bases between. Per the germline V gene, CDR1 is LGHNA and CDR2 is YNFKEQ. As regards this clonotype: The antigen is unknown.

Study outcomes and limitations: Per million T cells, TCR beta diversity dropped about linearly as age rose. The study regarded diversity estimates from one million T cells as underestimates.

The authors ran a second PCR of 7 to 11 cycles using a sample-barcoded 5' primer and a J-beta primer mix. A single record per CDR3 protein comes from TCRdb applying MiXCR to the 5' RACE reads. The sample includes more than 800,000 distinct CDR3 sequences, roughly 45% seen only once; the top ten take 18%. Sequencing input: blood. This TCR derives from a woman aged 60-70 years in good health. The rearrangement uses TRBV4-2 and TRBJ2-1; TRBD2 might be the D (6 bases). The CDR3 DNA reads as TGTGCCAGCAGCCATGGGGGACTTTCCAATGAGCAGTTCTTC. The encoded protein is CASSHGGLSNEQFF.